This TCR beta chain was identified during a study of cytomegalovirus exposure and HLA in healthy donors. About the study: A subsequent analysis reported that the 95 to 150 validation repertoires were produced on the same platform that had also been used for the roughly 670 first-cohort repertoires.

Sequenced by immunoSEQ multiplex PCR; TCRdb stores in-frame clones only, minus some. The data hold approximately 180,000 clones, with 86% observed a single time. The sample was PBMCs. The receptor was derived from a woman between 18 and 29 years old in good health and CMV-seronegative.

The CDR3 reads CASSELGHRTYNEQFF. The CDR3 DNA sequence: TGTGCCAGCAGTGAATTGGGACATAGAACCTACAATGAGCAGTTCTTC. This chain links TRBV2 with TRBJ2-1; a possible D gene is TRBD1 (6 bases). This CDR3 has 16 residues. V was shortened by 2 bases and J by 2 bases, with 13 bases between the two germline ends. Germline loops: CDR1 SNHLY, CDR2 FYNNEI. Looking up the rest from reference TRBV2 and TRBJ2-1 gives the full variable domain: EPEVTQTPSHQVTQMGQEVILRCVPISNHLYFYWYRQILGQKVEFLVSFYNNEISEKSEIFDDQFSVERPDGSNFTLKIRSTKLEDSAMYFCASSELGHRTYNEQFFGPGTRLTVL.